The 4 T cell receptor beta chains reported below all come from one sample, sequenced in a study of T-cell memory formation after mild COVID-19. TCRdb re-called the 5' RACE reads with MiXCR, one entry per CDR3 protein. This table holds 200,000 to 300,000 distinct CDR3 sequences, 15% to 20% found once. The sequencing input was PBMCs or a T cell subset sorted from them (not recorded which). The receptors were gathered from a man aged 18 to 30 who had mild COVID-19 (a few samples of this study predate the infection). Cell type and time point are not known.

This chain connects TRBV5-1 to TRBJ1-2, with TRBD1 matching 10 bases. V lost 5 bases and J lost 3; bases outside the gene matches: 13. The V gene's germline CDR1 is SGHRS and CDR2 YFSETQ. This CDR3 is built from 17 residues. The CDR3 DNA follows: TGCGCCAGCAGTCCGGACAGGGGGACAACCAGAGACTATGGCTACACCTTC. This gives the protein CASSPDRGTTRDYGYTF.

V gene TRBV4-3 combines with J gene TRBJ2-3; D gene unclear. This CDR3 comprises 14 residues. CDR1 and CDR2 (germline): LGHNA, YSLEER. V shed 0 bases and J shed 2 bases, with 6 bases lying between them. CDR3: CASSQDWATDTQYF. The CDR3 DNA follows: TGCGCCAGCAGCCAAGATTGGGCCACAGATACGCAGTATTTT.

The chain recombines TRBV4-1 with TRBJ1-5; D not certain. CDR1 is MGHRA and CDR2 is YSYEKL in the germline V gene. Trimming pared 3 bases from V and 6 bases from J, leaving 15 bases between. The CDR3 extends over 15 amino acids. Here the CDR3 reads CASSQHLGGAQPQHF. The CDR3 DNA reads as TGCGCCAGCAGCCAGCACCTGGGAGGAGCTCAGCCCCAGCATTTT.

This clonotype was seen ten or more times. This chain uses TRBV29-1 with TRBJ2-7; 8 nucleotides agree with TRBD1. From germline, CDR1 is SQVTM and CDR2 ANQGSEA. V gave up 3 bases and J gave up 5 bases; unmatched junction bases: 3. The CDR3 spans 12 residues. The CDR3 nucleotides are TGCAGCGTTGACGACAGGGGCGACGAGCAGTACTTC. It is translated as CSVDDRGDEQYF.